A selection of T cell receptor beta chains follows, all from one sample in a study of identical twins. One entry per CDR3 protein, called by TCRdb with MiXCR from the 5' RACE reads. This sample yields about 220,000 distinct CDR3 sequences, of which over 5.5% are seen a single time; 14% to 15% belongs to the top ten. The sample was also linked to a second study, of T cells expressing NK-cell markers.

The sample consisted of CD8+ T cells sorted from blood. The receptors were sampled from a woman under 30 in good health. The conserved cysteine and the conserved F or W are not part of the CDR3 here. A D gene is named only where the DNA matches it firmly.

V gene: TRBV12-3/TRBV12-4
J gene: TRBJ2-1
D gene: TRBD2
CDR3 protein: ASSFGGGEYNEQF

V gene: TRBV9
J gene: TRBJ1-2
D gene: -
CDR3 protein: ASRDRTRGYT

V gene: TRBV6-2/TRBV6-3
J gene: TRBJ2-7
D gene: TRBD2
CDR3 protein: ASSFHRDYLYEQY

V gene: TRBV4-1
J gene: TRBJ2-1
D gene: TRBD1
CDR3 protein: ASSQVRTGASDEQF

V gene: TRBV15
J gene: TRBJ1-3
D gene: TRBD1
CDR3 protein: ATSSPTDRAADSGNTIY

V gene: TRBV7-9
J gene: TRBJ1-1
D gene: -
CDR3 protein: ASSLGGLSGNTEAF

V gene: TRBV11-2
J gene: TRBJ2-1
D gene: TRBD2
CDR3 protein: ASSNGLAGGHSYNEQF

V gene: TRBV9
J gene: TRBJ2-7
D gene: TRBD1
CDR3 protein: ASSAGQGLEQY

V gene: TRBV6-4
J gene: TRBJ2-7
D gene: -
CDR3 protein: ASSEGDNYEQY

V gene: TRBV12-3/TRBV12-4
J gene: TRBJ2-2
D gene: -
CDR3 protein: ASSLDFFSGELF

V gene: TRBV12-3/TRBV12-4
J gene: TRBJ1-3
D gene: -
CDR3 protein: ASSTFTGVGNTIY

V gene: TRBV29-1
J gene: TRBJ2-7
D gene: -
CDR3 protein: SVEAPKGSDEQY

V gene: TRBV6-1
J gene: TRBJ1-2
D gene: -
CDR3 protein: ASSETAASYGYT

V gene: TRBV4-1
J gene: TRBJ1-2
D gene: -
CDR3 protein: ASSQETADYGYT

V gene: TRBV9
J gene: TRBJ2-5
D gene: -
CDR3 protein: ASSVGSQGKETQY

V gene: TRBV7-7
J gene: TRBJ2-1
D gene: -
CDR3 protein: ASSLGGSTYNEQF